This TCR beta chain was identified during a study of cytomegalovirus exposure and HLA in healthy donors. As for the study in general: In an early release, HLA-typed donors contributed about 79 million unique TCR sequences. Whole-study findings and limits: Immune exposure data for these donors was limited to CMV serostatus. Some V segments, TRBV6-2 and TRBV6-3 among them, were indistinguishable and were therefore excluded. Altogether, 150 to 200 TCR beta chains were recorded as cytomegalovirus-associated.

The PCR was carried out with 60 Vbeta primers and 13 Jbeta primers. The data were produced by immunoSEQ multiplex PCR, yet TCRdb's version contains in-frame clones alone and is incomplete. Seen here are about 140,000 clones, about 80% observed once, and the top ten hold about 4.3%. With regard to this clone: What it binds is not known.

Germline V gives CDR1 SQVTM, CDR2 ANQGSEA. The CDR3 has 15 amino acids. The junction had 10 bases not matched to a gene; V was cut back by 6 bases and J by 4 bases. This sequence was found in a man in his thirties or forties in good health. This rearrangement joins TRBV29-1 to TRBJ2-5, with 11 bases lining up with TRBD1. What was sequenced was PBMCs. CDR3 sequence: CSVPGQGGEVETQYF. CDR3 DNA: TGCAGCGTGCCGGGACAGGGGGGAGAAGTAGAGACCCAGTACTTC.